This T cell receptor beta chain was found in a study of blood T cell repertoires in COVID-19. J lost 12 bases, V lost 4 bases, and 15 bases had no gene match. Germline assignment: CDR1 SGHDT and CDR2 YYEEEE. The length of the CDR3 is 14 residues. As handled by the study authors: Scientists estimated how many nucleated cells there were by amplifying reference gene primers. The repertoire was sequenced with immunoSEQ multiplex PCR; TCRdb's copy has only in-frame clones and lacks some. The DNA gave D and trimming, while V, J and clone size come from that table. The table shows about 130,000 clones, with over 70% occurring only once.

The receptor's source is a man between 50 and 59 years old with active COVID-19. The rearrangement joins TRBV5-6 to TRBJ2-7, with TRBD1 identical over 8 bases. Sequencing was performed on peripheral blood. CDR3 region: CASSPYRTGKTPYF. In DNA, the CDR3 is TGTGCCAGCAGCCCCTATAGGACAGGGAAAACCCCGTACTTC.